This TCR beta chain was identified during a study of blood T cell repertoires in COVID-19. Method: immunoSEQ multiplex PCR; TCRdb's copy keeps in-frame clones and lacks some. The sample includes about 47,000 clones, around 90% of them seen just once. CDR3 length equals 13 residues. The V segment lost 4 bases and the J segment 4 bases; nucleotides outside the gene matches: 2. The germline CDR1 and CDR2 sequences are SQVTM and ANQGSEA. This clonotype was sampled from a man aged 45-65 years with active COVID-19. Sequenced: peripheral blood. J is TRBJ1-1 and V is TRBV29-1, with 11 bases matching TRBD1. CDR3 loop: CSVGGTGGTEAFF. In nucleotides, the CDR3 is TGCAGCGTTGGAGGGACAGGGGGCACTGAAGCTTTCTTT.